What follows are 26 T cell receptor beta chains derived from one specimen sequenced in a study of graft-versus-host responses after intestinal transplantation. The antigens these receptors bind are not known. TCRdb's copy holds only in-frame clones and misses some; the assay was immunoSEQ multiplex PCR. The sample includes around 97,000 clones, roughly 93% of them seen just once. The sequenced sample was unstimulated CD8+ T cells sorted from spleen or lymph node cells, obtained before intestinal transplant. The receptors come from a human donor who received an intestinal transplant.

The chain couples TRBV27 to TRBJ2-2; TRBD1 matches 7 bases. Looked up from germline, CDR1 is MNHEY and CDR2 is SMNVEV (reference sequence). With 6 bases clipped from V and 4 bases from J, the junction kept 8 bases outside the gene matches. This CDR3 has 15 residues. The CDR3 bases are TGTGCCAGCAGACCCGGGACAGAAACCACCGGGGAGCTGTTTTTT. Translation: CASRPGTETTGELFF.

The sample holds one count of this clone. The chain carries TRBV7-9 and TRBJ2-3; 8 bases are a match to TRBD2. The germline V gene has CDR1 SEHNR and CDR2 FQNEAQ (reference sequence). The V segment lost 3 bases and the J segment 0 bases; nucleotides outside the gene matches: 2. The CDR3 covers 15 residues. In DNA form, the CDR3 reads TGTGCCAGCAGCTTGCCTAGCGGGAGCACAGATACGCAGTATTTT. It specifies CASSLPSGSTDTQYF.

The chain has TRBV5-4 and TRBJ2-7, with 9 bases lining up with TRBD2. The germline CDR1 and CDR2 sequences are SGHNT and YYREEE (reference sequence). Germline trimming cut 3 bases from V and 3 bases from J; bases unmatched to any gene: 1. The length of the CDR3 is 13 residues. CDR3 sequence: CASSWRGGYEQYF. The CDR3 DNA sequence: TGTGCCAGCAGCTGGCGGGGGGGCTACGAGCAGTACTTC. The whole variable domain, remainder taken from reference TRBV5-4 and TRBJ2-7, is ETGVTQSPTHLIKTRGQQVTLRCSSQSGHNTVSWYQQALGQGPQFIFQYYREEENGRGNFPPRFSGLQFPNYSSELNVNALELDDSALYLCASSWRGGYEQYFGPGTRLTVT.

The chain joins TRBV2 to TRBJ1-5; D may be TRBD1 (6 bases). V shed 6 bases and J shed 2 bases, with 29 bases lying between them. This CDR3 spans 20 amino acids. Germline lookup yields CDR1 SNHLY and CDR2 FYNNEI. The DNA for the CDR3 is TGTGCCAGCAGGGGATGGTACACAGGGAAGGGGCATCGTGGCAATCAGCCCCAGCATTTT. Its translation is CASRGWYTGKGHRGNQPQHF.

The rearrangement links TRBV6-4 to TRBJ2-5, with 13 nucleotides matching TRBD2. Germline V gene data show CDR1 as MRHNA and CDR2 as SNTAGT. This CDR3 spans 15 amino acids. V was clipped by 6 bases and J by 5 bases; unmatched bases: 6. Here the CDR3 DNA reads TGTGCCAGCAGCATGACTAGCGGGGGGAGTGAGACCCAGTACTTC. It specifies CASSMTSGGSETQYF.

The V gene is TRBV30, the J gene TRBJ2-3; D uncertain. Germline values: CDR1 GTSNPN, CDR2 SVGIG (reference sequence). V lost 1 base to trimming and J lost 5 bases, with 4 bases between them. The length of the CDR3 is 11 residues. The DNA for the CDR3 is TGTGCCTGGAGTGAAGGAGATACGCAGTATTTT. This codes for CAWSEGDTQYF.

The rearrangement links TRBV5-1 to TRBJ2-1; 12 bases are shared with TRBD2. The CDR3 contains 17 residues. Germline CDR1 is SGHRS and CDR2 is YFSETQ. V dropped 2 bases and J dropped 8; count of bases not matched to a gene: 11. The CDR3 sequence is CASSLPSSGGAGDEQFF. The CDR3 coding sequence is TGCGCCAGCAGCTTACCCTCTAGCGGGGGGGCGGGAGATGAGCAGTTCTTC.

The genes are TRBV7-9 and TRBJ2-1, with TRBD1 matching 8 bases. The CDR3 totals 13 residues. Per the germline V gene, CDR1 is SEHNR and CDR2 is FQNEAQ (reference sequence). Trimming took 5 bases from V and 6 from J; bases not matched to a gene: 3. Here the CDR3 reads CASSVDRANEQFF. CDR3 DNA sequence: TGTGCCAGCAGCGTGGACAGGGCCAATGAGCAGTTCTTC. The full variable domain, in which reference TRBV7-9 and TRBJ2-1 provide the parts outside the CDR3, is DTGVSQNPRHKITKRGQNVTFRCDPISEHNRLYWYRQTLGQGPEFLTYFQNEAQLEKSRLLSDRFSAERPKGSFSTLEIQRTEQGDSAMYLCASSVDRANEQFFGPGTRLTVL.

The chain has TRBV5-4 and TRBJ1-2; D remains ambiguous. The CDR3 runs 12 residues. The V gene's germline CDR1 is SGHNT and CDR2 YYREEE (reference sequence). V was clipped by 4 bases and J by 2 bases, with 6 bases between them. CDR3 sequence (DNA): TGTGCCAGCAGCCCGGACAACTATGGCTACACCTTC. Residues: CASSPDNYGYTF.

This clone was counted between two and nine times. The chain uses TRBV11-2 and TRBJ1-2; D unclear. The V end was cut by 2 bases, the J end by 5 bases, with 12 bases between. Germline CDR1 and CDR2: SGHAT and FQNNGV. CDR3 length: 14 residues. The CDR3 region has the DNA TGTGCCAGCAGCTTACGGCAGGACCCTTATGGCTACACCTTC. This encodes CASSLRQDPYGYTF.

The J gene is TRBJ2-7, the V gene TRBV30; D is uncertain. Trimming shortened V by 1 base and J by 2 bases, and 9 bases separated the two germline ends. This CDR3 has 13 residues. Germline-derived CDR1 and CDR2 are GTSNPN and SVGIG (reference sequence). The CDR3 protein is CAWSGDLTYEQYF. The CDR3 DNA reads TGTGCCTGGAGTGGTGATTTAACCTACGAGCAGTACTTC. Variable domain in full (rest from reference TRBV30 and TRBJ2-7): SQTIHQWPATLVQPVGSPLSLECTVEGTSNPNLYWYRQAAGRGLQLLFYSVGIGQISSEVPQNLSASRPQDRQFILSSKKLLLSDSGFYLCAWSGDLTYEQYFGPGTRLTVT.

This clone was observed a single time. The V and J genes are TRBV7-6 and TRBJ2-2; D uncertain. Germline CDR1 SGHVS, CDR2 FNYEAQ. CDR3 length equals 14 residues. Trimming removed 1 base at V and 1 base at J, with 4 bases between. CDR3 in DNA: TGTGCCAGCAGCTTAGGAGGGAACACCGGGGAGCTGTTTTTT. This encodes CASSLGGNTGELFF.

A word on this clone: Different DNA sequences within this sample yield the same CDR3. V and J are TRBV14 and TRBJ2-7, with D possibly being TRBD2 (6 bases). The CDR3 has 12 amino acids. Germline V CDR1 and CDR2: SGHDN, FVKESK. The germline V and J ends were trimmed by 0 bases and 7 bases, with 7 bases remaining between them. CDR3 DNA sequence: TGTGCCAGCAGCCAAGAGGGGGGAGAGCAGTACTTC. It encodes CASSQEGGEQYF.

V is TRBV25-1 and J is TRBJ1-2, with 7 bases fitting TRBD1. Germline loops: CDR1 MGHDK, CDR2 SYGVNS. The V gene end was trimmed by 4 bases and the J gene end by 9 bases; junction bases not matched to a gene: 11. This CDR3 region has 14 residues. CDR3 sequence (DNA): TGTGCCAGCAGTGGACGGGGACAGCCTTACAGCTACACCTTC. Protein product: CASSGRGQPYSYTF.

J is TRBJ1-4 and V is TRBV9, with 7 positions matching TRBD1. Germline loops: CDR1 SGDLS, CDR2 YYNGEE. V lost 3 bases and J lost 7; bases outside the gene matches: 9. This CDR3 is built from 15 residues. DNA of the CDR3: TGTGCCAGCAGCGGCTTCTCCGGGACAGCTGAAAAACTGTTTTTT. It translates to CASSGFSGTAEKLFF.

This clone was observed a handful of times. CDR3 sequence (DNA): TGTGCCAGCAGCTTAGGATCCGGGGCCGACTACGAGCAGTACTTC. This encodes CASSLGSGADYEQYF. The chain carries TRBV11-3 and TRBJ2-7; the D call may be TRBD1 or TRBD2 (5 bases each). CDR3 length: 15 amino acids. Trimming took 1 base from V and 3 from J, leaving 13 bases between them. Germline loops: CDR1 SGHNT, CDR2 YENEEA.

The chain employs TRBV5-1 and TRBJ2-7; no clear D gene. CDR3 size: 14 residues. The germline V gene encodes CDR1 SGHRS and CDR2 YFSETQ. Trimming took 2 bases from V and 2 from J, leaving 11 bases between them. This CDR3 is CASSFGESTYEQYF. Here the CDR3 DNA reads TGCGCCAGCAGCTTTGGAGAGTCGACCTACGAGCAGTACTTC.

This CDR3 reads CSAGTGGTEAFF. The CDR3 DNA reads as TGCAGCGCCGGGACAGGGGGCACTGAAGCTTTCTTT. The chain combines TRBV29-1 with TRBJ1-1; 11 bases map to TRBD1. Germline V gives CDR1 SQVTM, CDR2 ANQGSEA. The CDR3 spans 12 residues. The junction had 2 bases not matched to a gene; V was cut back by 7 bases and J by 4 bases.

The chain links TRBV25-1 to TRBJ1-6; no firm D call. CDR1 is MGHDK and CDR2 is SYGVNS in the germline V gene. Deletions cut 2 bases from V and 8 bases from J, with 13 bases between. The CDR3 extends over 15 amino acids. The CDR3 DNA follows: TGTGCCAGCAGTGAACCGCGGGAACTCTATTCACCCCTCCACTTT. Protein product: CASSEPRELYSPLHF. Complete variable domain (other parts from reference TRBV25-1 and TRBJ1-6): EADIYQTPRYLVIGTGKKITLECSQTMGHDKMYWYQQDPGMELHLIHYSYGVNSTEKGDLSSESTVSRIRTEHFPLTLESARPSHTSQYLCASSEPRELYSPLHFGNGTRLTVT.

This chain connects TRBV7-8 to TRBJ2-5; the D gene is possibly TRBD2 (7 bases). The germline gives CDR1 SGHVS, CDR2 FQNEAQ. The V end was cut by 4 bases, the J end by 4 bases, with 16 bases between. The CDR3 has 15 amino acids. The CDR3 loop reads CASSSTGGPLETQYF. DNA of the CDR3: TGTGCCAGCAGCTCTACCGGGGGGCCCCTAGAGACCCAGTACTTC.

This clone was seen once. The rearrangement uses TRBV27 and TRBJ1-2; TRBD1 aligns across 7 bases. This CDR3 spans 14 amino acids. The V gene's germline CDR1 is MNHEY and CDR2 SMNVEV (reference sequence). Germline trimming cut 6 bases from V and 2 bases from J; bases unmatched to any gene: 6. CDR3: CASRGTATNYGYTF. The CDR3 DNA reads TGTGCCAGCAGGGGGACAGCTACCAACTATGGCTACACCTTC.

This chain joins TRBV4-2 and TRBJ1-3; D possibly corresponds to TRBD1 (6 bases). The CDR3 runs 16 residues. Trimming cost V 0 bases and J 1 base, with 10 bases left between them. Germline V lookup: CDR1 LGHNA, CDR2 YNFKEQ. CDR3 residues: CASSQDARGSGNTIYF. The CDR3 bases are TGTGCCAGCAGCCAAGATGCCAGGGGATCTGGAAACACCATATATTTT.

As to this clone: One junction end disagrees with the germline gene, perhaps due to a read error. The rearrangement links TRBV5-4 to TRBJ2-7, with unresolved D. Germline V CDR1 and CDR2: SGHNT, YYREEE (reference sequence). This CDR3 has 14 amino acids. Written as DNA, the CDR3 is TGTGCCAGCAGCTCCATCGACACCTCCCACGAGCAGTACTTC. It codes for CASSSIDTSHEQYF. The variable domain in full, completed from reference TRBV5-4 and TRBJ2-7, reads ETGVTQSPTHLIKTRGQQVTLRCSSQSGHNTVSWYQQALGQGPQFIFQYYREEENGRGNFPPRFSGLQFPNYSSELNVNALELDDSALYLCASSSIDTSHEQYFGPGTRLTVT.

As DNA, the CDR3 is TGTGCCAGTAGTATAGTAGGAGGAATCAATCAGCCCCAGCATTTT. This encodes CASSIVGGINQPQHF. The rearrangement links TRBV19 to TRBJ1-5, with no clear D. This CDR3 has 15 amino acids. CDR1 LNHDA and CDR2 SQIVND come from the germline V gene (reference sequence). Trimming removed 1 base from V and 3 bases from J, with 10 bases in between.

CDR3: CASSQPDLDTEAFF. CDR3 DNA sequence: TGCGCCAGCAGCCAGCCCGACCTGGACACTGAAGCTTTCTTT. The rearrangement joins TRBV4-1 to TRBJ1-1; D gene uncertain. Trimming stripped 3 bases from V and 3 bases from J, with 11 bases between. The V gene's germline CDR1 is MGHRA and CDR2 YSYEKL. The CDR3 extends over 14 amino acids.

V and J are TRBV2 and TRBJ2-3; 8 nucleotides match TRBD2. V shed 7 bases, J shed 14 bases, and the junction held 14 bases outside the gene matches. The germline gives CDR1 SNHLY, CDR2 FYNNEI. The CDR3 loop spans 13 amino acids. The DNA for the CDR3 is TGTGCCAGCACCGACCTCCAAGCGGGGGCACCGTATTTT. This sequence encodes CASTDLQAGAPYF.